A selection of T cell receptor beta chains follows, all from one sample in a study of radiation and T cells in renal cell carcinoma. Libraries were prepared by immunoSEQ multiplex PCR; TCRdb keeps only in-frame clonotypes and omits some of them. The sample contains some 150,000 clones, approximately 91% of which appear only once. The input for sequencing was blood, taken from a patient whose treatment included radiotherapy and nephrectomy. All receptors come from a woman between 45 and 65 years old with renal cell carcinoma. The CDR3 runs from the conserved cysteine through the conserved F or W. Fields, in order: D gene, V gene, clone size, J gene, CDR3 DNA, CDR3 protein. The D gene is left open where the match is weak. Only part of the rows carry a size: once, few, many, or a class if the clone is expanded.

>TRBD1|TRBV19|-|TRBJ1-3
TGTGCCAGTACTCCCGACAGGGGTAGGGACACCATATATTTT
CASTPDRGRDTIYF
>-|TRBV2|few|TRBJ1-4
TGTGCCAGCAGTGAGGTTCAGGGGAAGGGAGAAAAACTGTTTTTT
CASSEVQGKGEKLFF
>TRBD1|TRBV14|-|TRBJ2-1
TGTGCCAGCAGCTGGTTCCGGGACAGCAATGAGCAGTTCTTC
CASSWFRDSNEQFF
>TRBD2|TRBV9|-|TRBJ2-1
TGTGCCAGCAGCGAAAAGGGGGGTAGCGGGATGAACAATGAGCAGTTCTTC
CASSEKGGSGMNNEQFF
>-|TRBV29-1|-|TRBJ1-5
TGCAGCGCTGCGGAGGGAAGGGGCAATCAGCCCCAGCATTTT
CSAAEGRGNQPQHF
>TRBD1|TRBV7-2|-|TRBJ1-1
TGTGCCAGCACCTCGGGACAGCCGAACACTGAAGCTTTCTTT
CASTSGQPNTEAFF
>-|TRBV19|-|TRBJ1-3
TGTGCCAGTGCAGCGGACCGAGACTCTGGAAACACCATATATTTT
CASAADRDSGNTIYF
>TRBD1|TRBV10-3|-|TRBJ2-7
TGTGCCATCAATGACAGGGGGCCTAACTACGAGCAGTACTTC
CAINDRGPNYEQYF
>-|TRBV7-8|-|TRBJ1-5
TGTGCCAGCAGCTCGCCGTTGGGAAAAGGGGCCCAGCCCCAGCATTTT
CASSSPLGKGAQPQHF
>-|TRBV7-2|-|TRBJ1-3
TGTGCCAGCAGCTTAGGAAAGGGAAACACCATATATTTT
CASSLGKGNTIYF
>-|TRBV6-6|-|TRBJ1-1
TGTGCCAGCAGTTACTCGATATGGAGGGCCACTGAAGCTTTCTTT
CASSYSIWRATEAFF
>TRBD1|TRBV9|once|TRBJ2-2
TGTGCCAGCAGCGCGGGACAGATTTCAACCGGGGAGCTGTTTTTT
CASSAGQISTGELFF
>-|TRBV7-2|-|TRBJ1-1
TGTGCCAGCACCCCCTCCCGGGGGCTAGCTGAAGCTTTCTTT
CASTPSRGLAEAFF
>-|TRBV6-1|few|TRBJ1-1
TGTGCCAGCAGTACGGACGGGAACACTGAAGCTTTCTTT
CASSTDGNTEAFF
>-|TRBV18|-|TRBJ1-4
TGTGCCAGCTCACCATCGGCCCCTGGCCGACGGGCAACTAATGAAAAACTGTTTTTT
CASSPSAPGRRATNEKLFF
>TRBD1|TRBV7-2|-|TRBJ1-2
TGTGCCAGCAGCCGGGGGACAGGAGGGGGCTACACCTTC
CASSRGTGGGYTF
>TRBD2|TRBV29-1|-|TRBJ2-2
TGCAGCGGCGGGGGGGGAGGAGGCACCGGGGAGCTGTTTTTT
CSGGGGGGTGELFF
>-|TRBV19|-|TRBJ2-7
TGTGCCAGTAGTCTCACGGGGGGCTTCTCCTACGAGCAGTACTTC
CASSLTGGFSYEQYF
>-|TRBV6-1|-|TRBJ1-2
TGTGCCAGCAAGGTGGGGGGACCCAACTATGGCTACACCTTC
CASKVGGPNYGYTF
>TRBD2|TRBV4-3|-|TRBJ2-1
TGCGCCAGCAGCCGAACGGGACTAGCGGGGGCCCAAACCTCCTACAATGAGCAGTTCTTC
CASSRTGLAGAQTSYNEQFF
>-|TRBV18|-|TRBJ1-4
TGTGCCAGCCAAGGGGGAACTAATGAAAAACTGTTTTTT
CASQGGTNEKLFF
>-|TRBV19|-|TRBJ2-6
TGTGCCACCCGACAGGCTGGGGCCAACGTCCTGACTTTC
CATRQAGANVLTF
>-|TRBV5-6|-|TRBJ1-2
TGTGCCAGCTCCTCCCTGAACCAGGGCGTAAAGAATGGCTACACCTTC
CASSSLNQGVKNGYTF
>-|TRBV5-1|once|TRBJ1-1
TGCGCCAGCAGCTTGGACCTGAACACTGAAGCTTTCTTT
CASSLDLNTEAFF
>-|TRBV7-9|-|TRBJ2-7
TGTGCCAGCAGCTCGTACCGGACAACGTACTACGAGCAGTACTTC
CASSSYRTTYYEQYF
>TRBD1|TRBV9|-|TRBJ1-2
TGTGCCAGCAGCGGCCGGGACAGGGGCCCAAAAAAGCCCAACTATGGCTACACCTTC
CASSGRDRGPKKPNYGYTF
>-|TRBV29-1|-|TRBJ1-2
TGCAGCGTTTCAACGGGGCGAGGTTATGGCTACACCTTC
CSVSTGRGYGYTF
>TRBD1|TRBV6-5|-|TRBJ1-2
TGTGCCAGCACGACAGGGGTCAATTATGGCTACACCTTC
CASTTGVNYGYTF
>-|TRBV7-9|-|TRBJ1-1
TGTGCCAGCAGCGCCTGGGGGGTGAACACTGAAGCTTTCTTT
CASSAWGVNTEAFF
>-|TRBV11-2|few|TRBJ1-1
TGTGCCAGCAGCTTACCTCCGGGACTCGGAGCTTTCTTT
CASSLPPGLGAFF
>TRBD2|TRBV14|-|TRBJ2-7
TGTGCCAGCAGCCGGGGGGGTCTGTCCTACGAGCAGTACTTC
CASSRGGLSYEQYF
>-|TRBV5-6|-|TRBJ1-4
TGTGCCAGCAGCTTGGTTGCAACTAATGAAAAACTGTTTTTT
CASSLVATNEKLFF
>TRBD2|TRBV6-5|-|TRBJ2-5
TGTGCCAGCAGCCGCGGACTAGCGGTCGTAGAGACCCAGTACTTC
CASSRGLAVVETQYF
>TRBD1|TRBV5-5|-|TRBJ1-5
TGTGCCAGCAGCGCCGGGTCTAACAGGGGGAGAAATCAGCCCCAGCATTTT
CASSAGSNRGRNQPQHF
>-|TRBV19|-|TRBJ1-4
TGTGCCAGTAGTATAGGAGGAACTAATGAAAAACTGTTTTTT
CASSIGGTNEKLFF
>TRBD2|TRBV5-1|-|TRBJ2-3
TGCGCCAGCAGCTGGGAGGGGAGGACCACAGATACGCAGTATTTT
CASSWEGRTTDTQYF
>TRBD1|TRBV6-1|-|TRBJ2-2
TGTGCCAGCAGTGAAGCACAGGGGGACACCGGGGAGCTGTTTTTT
CASSEAQGDTGELFF
>-|TRBV5-1|-|TRBJ2-5
TGCGCCAGCAGCCCGGGACGGGGCGAGCAAGAGACCCAGTACTTC
CASSPGRGEQETQYF
>TRBD1|TRBV6-6|-|TRBJ1-1
TGTGCCAGCAGACTGACCGGGACAGGGGACACTGAAGCTTTCTTT
CASRLTGTGDTEAFF
>-|TRBV20-1|-|TRBJ2-3
TGCAGTGCTAGGGAAGCAGATACGCAGTATTTT
CSAREADTQYF